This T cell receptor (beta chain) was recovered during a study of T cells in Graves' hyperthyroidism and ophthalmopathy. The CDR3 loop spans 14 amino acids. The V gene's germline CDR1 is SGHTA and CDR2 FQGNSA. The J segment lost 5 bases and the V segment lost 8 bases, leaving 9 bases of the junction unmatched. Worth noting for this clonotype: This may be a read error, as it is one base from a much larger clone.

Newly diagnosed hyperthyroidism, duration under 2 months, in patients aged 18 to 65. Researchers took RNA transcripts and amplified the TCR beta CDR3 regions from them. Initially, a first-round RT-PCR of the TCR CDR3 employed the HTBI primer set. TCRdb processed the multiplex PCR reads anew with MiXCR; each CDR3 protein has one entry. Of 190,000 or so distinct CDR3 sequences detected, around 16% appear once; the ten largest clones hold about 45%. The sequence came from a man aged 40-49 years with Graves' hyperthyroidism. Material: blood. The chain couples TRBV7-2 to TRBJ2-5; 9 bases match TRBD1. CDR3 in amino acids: CASGPQGAGETQYF. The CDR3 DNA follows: TGTGCCAGCGGCCCACAGGGGGCAGGGGAGACCCAGTACTTC.